This T cell receptor beta chain was captured in a study of cytomegalovirus exposure and HLA in healthy donors. This clone was detected only a few times. Its antigen remains unknown. PCR employed 60 Vbeta and 13 Jbeta primers. Some clones are missing from TCRdb's copy, which holds only in-frame ones; the method was immunoSEQ multiplex PCR. The sample has 200,000 or so clones, 82% seen once. Study-level findings and limits: Association of a missense DCLRE1C variant with TCR beta V- and J-gene trimming was reported in a later analysis. HLA alleles showed associations with 16,951 TCR beta sequences in a later analysis, at a 0.05 false discovery rate.

Donors showed nominal health when sampled, although they likely had unrecorded immune exposures. Losses at the gene ends were 6 bases for V and 1 base for J; bases not matched to a gene: 4. CDR1 MDHEN and CDR2 SYDVKM come from the germline V gene. This CDR3 is built from 14 residues. The chain combines TRBV28 with TRBJ1-1; 8 bases line up with TRBD1. The sequenced material came from PBMCs. The receptor was isolated from a woman aged 18-29 years in good health and CMV-seronegative. Here the CDR3 DNA reads TGTGCCAGCAGAACAGGGGGAACGAACACTGAAGCTTTCTTT. Its protein is CASRTGGTNTEAFF.